The 15 T cell receptor beta chains presented below share a single source sample, sequenced in a study of T cells after yellow fever vaccination. One entry per CDR3 protein, called by TCRdb with MiXCR from the 5' RACE reads. The sample has 450,000 to 550,000 distinct CDR3 sequences, 21% seen once. Sequences were derived from PBMCs, sampled roughly 20 days after the first yellow fever vaccination. The receptors derive from a man aged 18 to 35 who received the YFV17D yellow fever vaccine.

This clonotype was picked up a small number of times. The chain combines TRBV14 with TRBJ2-1; no clear D. With 4 bases removed from V and 6 bases from J, the gap between germline ends came to 13 bases. The CDR3 extends over 14 amino acids. Germline CDR1 reads SGHDN; CDR2 reads FVKESK. CDR3 sequence (DNA): TGTGCCAGCAGCCTAATATACGGACCCAATGAGCAGTTCTTC. Its translation: CASSLIYGPNEQFF. Filled out from reference TRBV14 and TRBJ2-1, the complete variable domain reads EAGVTQFPSHSVIEKGQTVTLRCDPISGHDNLYWYRRVMGKEIKFLLHFVKESKQDESGMPNNRFLAERTGGTYSTLKVQPAELEDSGVYFCASSLIYGPNEQFFGPGTRLTVL.

V and J are TRBV10-2 and TRBJ2-4; D gene ambiguous. V gave up 3 bases and J gave up 7 bases, with 10 bases separating them. Per germline, CDR1 WSHSY and CDR2 SAAADI. CDR3 length equals 13 residues. CDR3 in amino acids: CASSEHSLNIQYF. CDR3 coding DNA: TGCGCCAGCAGTGAACACTCGCTGAACATTCAGTACTTC.

The J gene is TRBJ1-6, the V gene TRBV4-3, with a weak D call TRBD1 (6 bases). This CDR3 is built from 18 residues. V was clipped by 1 base and J by 9 bases, with 22 bases between them. Germline CDR1 LGHNA, CDR2 YSLEER. The CDR3 sequence is CASSQVPGRGHRGSPLHF. The CDR3 bases are TGCGCCAGCAGCCAAGTCCCGGGACGGGGGCACCGAGGTTCACCCCTCCACTTT.

This clonotype was counted a few times. The CDR3 reads CASSPGAASNEKLFF. Here the CDR3 DNA reads TGCGCCAGCAGCCCCGGGGCAGCTAGTAATGAAAAACTGTTTTTT. The genes are TRBV5-1 and TRBJ1-4, with D perhaps TRBD1 (5 bases). The CDR3 extends over 15 amino acids. From germline, CDR1 is SGHRS and CDR2 YFSETQ. The ends were cut back, 4 bases at V and 4 bases at J, with 14 bases in the middle.

This clonotype came up many times. The J gene is TRBJ2-4, the V gene TRBV11-2; D remains ambiguous. The V end lost 5 bases, the J end lost 5 bases, and 10 bases lay between the germline ends. The CDR3 covers 13 residues. CDR1 SGHAT and CDR2 FQNNGV come from the germline V gene. The DNA for the CDR3 is TGTGCCAGCAGCCCTGGGCGCGAAAACATTCAGTACTTC. Protein product: CASSPGRENIQYF.

The gene calls are TRBV2 and TRBJ2-2, with TRBD1 identical over 9 bases. J gave up 6 bases and V 4 bases, and 9 bases lay outside the gene matches. This CDR3 spans 16 amino acids. Germline V gene data show CDR1 as SNHLY and CDR2 as FYNNEI. The CDR3 region is CASSVEGQGLSGELFF. In nucleotides, the CDR3 is TGTGCCAGCAGTGTCGAGGGACAGGGATTATCCGGGGAGCTGTTTTTT. The variable domain in full, completed from reference TRBV2 and TRBJ2-2, reads EPEVTQTPSHQVTQMGQEVILRCVPISNHLYFYWYRQILGQKVEFLVSFYNNEISEKSEIFDDQFSVERPDGSNFTLKIRSTKLEDSAMYFCASSVEGQGLSGELFFGEGSRLTVL.

This clonotype was seen only a few times. The rearrangement uses TRBV5-1 and TRBJ2-1, with 7 bases fitting TRBD1. J was trimmed by 0 bases and V by 6 bases; bases with no gene match: 3. Germline V gene sequence: CDR1 SGHRS, CDR2 YFSETQ. CDR3 length equals 14 residues. CDR3 residues: CASIDRDSYNEQFF. The CDR3 DNA reads as TGCGCCAGCATCGACAGGGACTCCTACAATGAGCAGTTCTTC.

This clonotype was found a few times. The gene calls are TRBV6-5 and TRBJ1-1; no clear D gene. CDR3 length equals 11 residues. Trimming stripped 6 bases from V and 4 bases from J, with 6 bases between. Germline-derived CDR1 and CDR2 are MNHEY and SVGAGI. The CDR3, as DNA: TGTGCCAGCAGGTCCCCCACTGAAGCTTTCTTT. This gives the protein CASRSPTEAFF.

This clonotype was observed a handful of times. This rearrangement joins TRBV6-1 to TRBJ2-2; D may be TRBD1 or TRBD2 (5 bases each). Germline-derived CDR1 and CDR2 are MNHNS and SASEGT. V lost 1 base and J lost 6, with 9 bases in between. The CDR3 extends over 14 amino acids. In DNA, the CDR3 is TGTGCCAGCAGTGAAGTCCGAGGGGCCGGGGAGCTGTTTTTT. This translates into CASSEVRGAGELFF.

V usage is TRBV5-1 and J usage is TRBJ2-2; D tentatively reads TRBD1 or TRBD2 (5 bases each). The germline V and J ends were trimmed by 2 bases and 4 bases, with 6 bases remaining between them. From germline, CDR1 is SGHRS and CDR2 YFSETQ. The CDR3 runs to 13 residues. As DNA, the CDR3 is TGCGCCAGCAGCTTCGGGGCCACCGGGGAGCTGTTTTTT. It is translated as CASSFGATGELFF.

The V and J genes are TRBV6-1 and TRBJ2-7, with 9 bases that match TRBD2. The germline V gene has CDR1 MNHNS and CDR2 SASEGT. V lost 6 bases and J lost 3; bases outside the gene matches: 9. The CDR3 has 15 residues. The CDR3 loop is CASSSLAGMLYEQYF. Here the CDR3 DNA reads TGTGCCAGCAGCTCCCTAGCGGGGATGCTCTACGAGCAGTACTTC.

V usage is TRBV11-2 and J usage is TRBJ2-2, with D possibly TRBD2 on 5 matching bases. The CDR3 length is 16 residues. The V and J ends lost 6 bases and 6 bases respectively, with 20 bases between them. CDR1 and CDR2 (germline): SGHAT, FQNNGV. DNA for the CDR3: TGTGCCAGCAGTTCAAACCGGGGAGCGAGGGCCGGGGAGCTGTTTTTT. Translating gives CASSSNRGARAGELFF.

This clonotype was seen a few times. The gene calls are TRBV28 and TRBJ2-7, with D perhaps TRBD1 or TRBD2 (5 bases each). CDR3 length: 14 residues. The V and J ends lost 3 bases and 3 bases respectively, with 12 bases between them. Per germline, CDR1 MDHEN and CDR2 SYDVKM. The CDR3 DNA sequence: TGTGCCAGCAGTTTCCGGGGACGGAGCTACGAGCAGTACGTC. It specifies CASSFRGRSYEQYV.

V is TRBV11-2 and J is TRBJ1-2; possibly TRBD1 for D (6 bases). V was pared by 7 bases and J by 6 bases, with 24 bases between. Per germline, CDR1 SGHAT and CDR2 FQNNGV. CDR3 length: 16 residues. The CDR3 loop is CASTILAGGVRHGYTF. As DNA, the CDR3 is TGTGCCAGCACTATCTTAGCGGGGGGCGTTCGCCATGGCTACACCTTC.

The chain has TRBV4-2 and TRBJ2-5; possible D gene TRBD2, 6 bases. Germline assignment: CDR1 LGHNA and CDR2 YNFKEQ. The CDR3 is 15 residues long. V gave up 0 bases and J gave up 1 base, with 9 bases separating them. This CDR3 is CASSQDGGLQETQYF. The CDR3 bases are TGTGCCAGCAGCCAAGATGGGGGACTCCAAGAGACCCAGTACTTC.